This paragraph covers one TCR beta chain sequence. The target antigen is unknown. Germline CDR1 SQVTM, CDR2 ANQGSEA. The V and J ends lost 6 bases and 3 bases respectively, with 15 bases between them. This CDR3 region has 13 residues. TCRdb passed the 5' RACE reads through MiXCR, listing each CDR3 protein once. Of around 390,000 distinct CDR3 sequences in the sample, 20% to 25% were seen once. The data were obtained in a study of CD8 T cells in ankylosing spondylitis. Study-wide findings and caveats: Disease-linked clones bore a CD8+ phenotype and were relatively rare in peripheral blood. For ankylosing spondylitis blood, a TCR beta motif of roughly 8 highly homologous variants appeared characteristic.

The source material was blood, either unsorted or a sorted T cell fraction (not recorded which). The genes are TRBV29-1 and TRBJ2-7, with D unresolved. The receptor's source is a male donor with ankylosing spondylitis. The DNA for the CDR3 is TGCAGCGTGAGATCTGTCTCTGGCTACGAGCAGTACTTC. It encodes CSVRSVSGYEQYF.